Reported below is one T cell receptor beta chain. The source of the sample is a study of early stage breast cancer tumors. Enough DNA from normal breast tissue often took 100-300 mg. Assay used: immunoSEQ multiplex PCR; TCRdb lists only in-frame clones, some missing. The repertoire holds approximately 7,000 clones, around three fifths seen once, with roughly 14% in the top ten. The CDR3 runs to 14 residues. V dropped 1 base and J dropped 8 bases, with 14 bases sitting between them. Germline CDR1 is SGHTA and CDR2 is FQGNSA. V usage is TRBV7-2 and J usage is TRBJ1-2; D not certain. The sequenced material came from normal breast tissue next to the tumor. The source is a person aged 45 to 59 with breast cancer. DNA of the CDR3: TGTGCCAGCAGCTTAGGAGTTATTCGCGACGGCTACACCTTC. This translates into CASSLGVIRDGYTF.